These 24 T cell receptor beta chains share one sample of origin, sequenced in a study of T cells in Graves' hyperthyroidism and ophthalmopathy (dated by TCRdb to the late 2010s). Receptor amplification or capture employed multiplex PCR. The listed sequencing device is Illumina HiSeq 2000. The TCR beta CDR3 regions were amplified from the RNA transcripts. The first round of RT-PCR for the TCR CDR3 was performed with the HTBI primer set and the Qiagen OneStep RT-PCR kit. TCRdb applied fastp at Q25 and MiXCR to the public reads, then kept only in-frame beta chains. Entries are consolidated by CDR3 protein sequence, retaining the most common genes and DNA. The sample has 540,000 or so distinct CDR3 sequences on record, 15% to 17% of them singletons. The top ten hold roughly 6.6% of the sample. The material sequenced was blood. These receptors were taken from a woman aged 25 to 39 with Graves' hyperthyroidism.

This clonotype came up many times. V and J are TRBV24-1 and TRBJ2-3, with 11 bases aligning to TRBD2. Germline CDR1 is KGHDR and CDR2 is SFDVKD. CDR3 length: 16 amino acids. Trimming cost V 3 bases and J 6 bases; bases outside gene matches: 7. CDR3: CATSDPLAGESDTQYF. The DNA for the CDR3 is TGTGCCACCAGTGATCCACTAGCGGGAGAGTCCGATACGCAGTATTTT.

The rearrangement links TRBV9 to TRBJ2-1; D perhaps matches TRBD1 (6 bases). The CDR3 loop spans 13 amino acids. The V end lost 2 bases, the J end lost 5 bases, and 8 bases lay between the germline ends. Germline-derived CDR1 and CDR2 are SGDLS and YYNGEE. Here the CDR3 reads CASSVRTDNEQFF. CDR3 nucleotide sequence: TGTGCCAGCAGCGTGAGGACAGACAATGAGCAGTTCTTC.

The table lists this clonotype with many counts. The V gene is TRBV20-1, the J gene TRBJ2-7, with 11 bases aligning to TRBD2. The CDR3 covers 14 residues. Per the germline V gene, CDR1 is DFQATT and CDR2 is SNEGSKA (reference sequence). Written as DNA, the CDR3 is TGCAGCCCTTCCGGGACTAGCGGCTTTTACGAGCAGTACTTC. It yields the protein CSPSGTSGFYEQYF.

At least ten counts were recorded for this clonotype. The chain has TRBV28 and TRBJ1-1; the D is unclear. The CDR3 sequence is 15 residues long. CDR1 and CDR2 from the germline V gene are MDHEN and SYDVKM. V dropped 5 bases and J dropped 2 bases, with 15 bases sitting between them. Written as DNA, the CDR3 is TGTGCCAGCAGTCCCTGGACGGGCGCAAACACTGAAGCTTTCTTT. Residues: CASSPWTGANTEAFF.

This clonotype was seen ten or more times. V gene TRBV29-1 combines with J gene TRBJ1-1; maybe TRBD1 (5 bases). CDR1 is SQVTM and CDR2 is ANQGSEA in the germline V gene. The CDR3 totals 13 residues. V was clipped by 5 bases and J by 5 bases, with 15 bases between them. CDR3 in amino acids: CSVLEGMWTEAFF. The CDR3 DNA sequence: TGCAGCGTTTTGGAGGGGATGTGGACTGAAGCTTTCTTT.

This clonotype has only a few counts. The germline gene is not matched at one end of the junction; a read error may be the cause. This chain connects TRBV20-1 to TRBJ2-1; D tentatively reads TRBD1 or TRBD2 (5 bases each). This CDR3 spans 12 amino acids. Germline loops: CDR1 DFQATT, CDR2 SNEGSKA (reference sequence). The CDR3 coding sequence is TGCAGTGCTAGAGAAGGGACGAATGCGCAGTTCTTC. Amino acid sequence: CSAREGTNAQFF.

This chain uses TRBV30 with TRBJ1-2; 10 bases match TRBD1. After removal of 2 bases from V and 5 bases from J, the junction contained 5 bases not matched to a gene. This CDR3 spans 14 amino acids. The V gene's germline CDR1 is GTSNPN and CDR2 SVGIG (reference sequence). Written as DNA, the CDR3 is TGTGCCTGGAGTCCCGGGACAGGGGTTTATGGCTACACCTTC. Translated: CAWSPGTGVYGYTF. Full variable domain (outside the CDR3, taken from reference TRBV30 and TRBJ1-2): SQTIHQWPATLVQPVGSPLSLECTVEGTSNPNLYWYRQAAGRGLQLLFYSVGIGQISSEVPQNLSASRPQDRQFILSSKKLLLSDSGFYLCAWSPGTGVYGYTFGSGTRLTVV.

The genes are TRBV24-1 and TRBJ2-6; D gene unclear. This CDR3 is 14 amino acids long. Trimming stripped 5 bases from V and 0 bases from J, with 4 bases between. The V gene's germline CDR1 is KGHDR and CDR2 SFDVKD. CDR3 region: CATSGDSGANVLTF. CDR3 DNA sequence: TGTGCCACCAGTGGCGACTCTGGGGCCAACGTCCTGACTTTC.

The sample holds many counts of this clonotype. The J gene is TRBJ2-7, the V gene TRBV15; TRBD2 matches at 12 bases. CDR1 is LNHNV, CDR2 YYDKDF, per germline (reference sequence). J lost 2 bases, V lost 9 bases, and 14 bases had no gene match. CDR3 length equals 17 residues. CDR3 protein: CATRTSGANGQTYEQYF. CDR3 nucleotides: TGTGCCACGCGGACTAGCGGGGCCAATGGCCAAACCTACGAGCAGTACTTC.

CDR3 nucleotides: TGTGCCAGCAGCCAGGGGCGGGGGAACACAGATACGCAGTATTTT. It translates to CASSQGRGNTDTQYF. V gene TRBV4-2 combines with J gene TRBJ2-3; TRBD2 matches at 7 bases. Germline V CDR1 and CDR2: LGHNA, YNFKEQ. The CDR3 sequence is 15 residues long. The trim removed 3 bases at V and 2 bases at J, leaving 5 bases unmatched.

V gene TRBV9 combines with J gene TRBJ2-3, with TRBD1 matching over 9 bases. Germline V gives CDR1 SGDLS, CDR2 YYNGEE. CDR3 length: 15 residues. Trimming removed 3 bases from V and 4 bases from J; junction bases left unmatched: 6. The CDR3 reads CASSGGTGRADTQYF. The CDR3 nucleotides are TGTGCCAGCAGCGGGGGGACAGGGAGGGCAGATACGCAGTATTTT.

This clonotype was recorded many times. This rearrangement joins TRBV20-1 to TRBJ2-1; TRBD2 matches 12 bases. CDR3 size: 14 residues. The trim removed 8 bases at V and 8 bases at J, leaving 10 bases unmatched. Germline lookup yields CDR1 DFQATT and CDR2 SNEGSKA (reference sequence). CDR3 nucleotide sequence: TGCAGTCCTAACGGACTAGCGGGAACGCATGAGCAGTTCTTC. It is translated as CSPNGLAGTHEQFF.

The chain combines TRBV20-1 with TRBJ2-1, with D unresolved. This CDR3 region has 18 residues. Trimming left V 1 base short and J 0 bases short, with 19 bases between. CDR1 and CDR2 from the germline V gene are DFQATT and SNEGSKA (reference sequence). The chain's CDR3 is CSARGVAASRVSYNEQFF. The CDR3 DNA reads TGCAGTGCTAGAGGCGTCGCAGCCTCTAGGGTCTCCTACAATGAGCAGTTCTTC.

The chain employs TRBV4-2 and TRBJ2-2, with TRBD2 matching over 10 bases. The germline gives CDR1 LGHNA, CDR2 YNFKEQ. The CDR3 length is 17 residues. The V segment lost 0 bases and the J segment 5 bases; nucleotides outside the gene matches: 6. The CDR3 region has the DNA TGTGCCAGCAGCCAAGATTCGGGACTAGCGCTAACCGGGGAGCTGTTTTTT. Amino acid sequence: CASSQDSGLALTGELFF.

This chain connects TRBV4-3 to TRBJ2-7; weak D call: TRBD2 (5 bases). With 0 bases removed from V and 3 bases from J, the gap between germline ends came to 15 bases. The germline V gene has CDR1 LGHNA and CDR2 YSLEER. The CDR3 is 16 residues long. The CDR3 region is CASSQDRRGNDYEQYF. For the CDR3, the DNA is TGCGCCAGCAGCCAAGATCGGCGAGGGAATGACTACGAGCAGTACTTC.

This clonotype showed up many times. The V call is TRBV12-5, the J call TRBJ2-3; no clear D gene. Looked up from germline, CDR1 is LGHNT and CDR2 is FRNRAP. The CDR3 runs 13 residues. Trimming pared 7 bases from V and 2 bases from J, leaving 10 bases between. CDR3 DNA sequence: TGTGCTAGTGTAGAGAGGCTCACAGATACGCAGTATTTT. It encodes CASVERLTDTQYF.

This clonotype was found many times. The V and J genes are TRBV12-3 or TRBV12-4 and TRBJ1-2, with D perhaps TRBD1 (6 bases). CDR3 length: 14 amino acids. Trimming removed 5 bases from V and 4 bases from J, with 14 bases in between. CDR3 sequence reads: CASSPDGTSYGYTF. The CDR3 DNA reads as TGTGCCAGCAGTCCGGACGGGACAAGCTATGGCTACACCTTC.

V and J are TRBV5-6 and TRBJ2-3, with 16 bases matching TRBD2. The V gene's germline CDR1 is SGHDT and CDR2 YYEEEE. The CDR3 spans 16 residues. J lost 4 bases, V lost 4 bases, and 3 bases had no gene match. The CDR3 nucleotides read TGTGCCAGCAGCGGGGGACTAGCGGGAGGGTCAGATACGCAGTATTTT. This sequence encodes CASSGGLAGGSDTQYF.

V and J are TRBV6-1 and TRBJ2-4; D is unclear. Germline V gene sequence: CDR1 MNHNS, CDR2 SASEGT. Trimming stripped 6 bases from V and 0 bases from J, with 12 bases between. The CDR3 sequence is 15 residues long. The CDR3 nucleotides read TGTGCCAGCAGCGCACGACACGTAGCCAAAAACATTCAGTACTTC. It encodes CASSARHVAKNIQYF.

The chain employs TRBV20-1 and TRBJ1-6, with D uncertain. The germline CDR1 and CDR2 sequences are DFQATT and SNEGSKA (reference sequence). V dropped 3 bases and J dropped 8 bases, with 14 bases sitting between them. The CDR3 runs 14 residues. The DNA of the CDR3 is TGCAGTGCTAGGGTATTACCGACGGATTCACCCCTCCACTTT. Amino acids: CSARVLPTDSPLHF.

The chain is built from TRBV27 and TRBJ2-1; 12 bases are shared with TRBD2. CDR3 length: 15 residues. Germline V gene data show CDR1 as MNHEY and CDR2 as SMNVEV (reference sequence). The V and J ends lost 5 bases and 9 bases, in that order; junction bases with no gene match: 8. CDR3 in DNA: TGTGCCAGCAGTCTCAGACTAGCGGGAGTCATTGAGCAGTTCTTC. The encoded protein is CASSLRLAGVIEQFF.

This clonotype has ten or more counts. In DNA, the CDR3 is TGTGCCAGCAGCCGATCATCTAGCGGGGGCCAGGATGAGCAGTTCTTC. Its translation: CASSRSSSGGQDEQFF. The chain couples TRBV7-2 to TRBJ2-1, with 10 bases matching TRBD2. Germline CDR1 reads SGHTA; CDR2 reads FQGNSA. V lost 5 bases, J lost 8 bases, and 12 bases stayed unmatched. The CDR3 sequence is 16 residues long.

The CDR3 nucleotides are TGTGCCAGTCATCGCGGGGAAAGCACAGATACGCAGTATTTT. Translating gives CASHRGESTDTQYF. The rearrangement links TRBV6-2 or TRBV6-3 to TRBJ2-3, with D maybe TRBD2 (6 bases). Trimming cost V 9 bases and J 0 bases, with 13 bases left between them. CDR1 MNHEY and CDR2 SVGEGT come from the germline V gene. There are 14 residues in the CDR3.

This clonotype appeared a few times. The chain has TRBV5-1 and TRBJ2-6; the D gene is possibly TRBD2 (5 bases). The germline V gene encodes CDR1 SGHRS and CDR2 YFSETQ. The CDR3 totals 16 residues. Trimming left V 0 bases short and J 2 bases short, with 9 bases between. The CDR3 sequence: CASSLGSGTGANVLTF. CDR3 in DNA: TGCGCCAGCAGCTTGGGATCGGGAACTGGGGCCAACGTCCTGACTTTC.